This T cell receptor (beta chain) was sequenced for a study of naive and memory T cell subsets. After the first PCR, alpha and beta chain libraries were processed separately. CMV status came from CD4+ IFNgamma after overnight CMV lysate stimulation. Findings of the study overall: Naive and memory subsets had different power law exponents for TCR abundance.

Both TRBC1 and TRBC2 were covered by a beta constant-region primer of two equimolar oligonucleotides. TCRdb reanalysed the UMI-ligation and nested PCR reads using MiXCR and keeps one entry per CDR3 protein. The repertoire has approximately 85,000 distinct CDR3 sequences, about 7% of them found once; the top ten carry about 1.6%. This clonotype was seen at least ten times. Its specificity is not known. The receptor was derived from a human donor in good health. Sample: central memory CD4+ T cells from blood.

The CDR3 here is CSVHDLTGTTYEQYF. DNA of the CDR3: TGCAGCGTCCACGATCTTACAGGGACCACCTACGAGCAGTACTTC. The chain carries TRBV29-1 and TRBJ2-7, with TRBD1 as a possible D gene (6 bases). The V gene's germline CDR1 is SQVTM and CDR2 ANQGSEA. V was shortened by 6 bases and J by 2 bases, with 20 bases between the two germline ends. CDR3 length: 15 amino acids.